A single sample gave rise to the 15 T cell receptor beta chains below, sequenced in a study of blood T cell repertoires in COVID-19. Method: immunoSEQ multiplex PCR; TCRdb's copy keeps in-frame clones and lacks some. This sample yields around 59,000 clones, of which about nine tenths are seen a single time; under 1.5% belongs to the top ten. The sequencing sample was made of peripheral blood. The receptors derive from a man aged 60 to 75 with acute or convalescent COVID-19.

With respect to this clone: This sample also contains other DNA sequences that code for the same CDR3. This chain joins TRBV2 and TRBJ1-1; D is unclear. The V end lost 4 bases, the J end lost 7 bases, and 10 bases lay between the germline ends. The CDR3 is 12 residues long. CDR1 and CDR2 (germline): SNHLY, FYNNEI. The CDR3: CASSAAGLEAFF. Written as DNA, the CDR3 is TGTGCCAGCAGTGCGGCTGGACTTGAAGCTTTCTTT.

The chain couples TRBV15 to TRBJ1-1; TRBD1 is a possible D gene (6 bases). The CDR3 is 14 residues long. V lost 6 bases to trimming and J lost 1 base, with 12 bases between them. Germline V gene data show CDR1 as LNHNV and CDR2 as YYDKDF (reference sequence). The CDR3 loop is CATRGGQQNTEAFF. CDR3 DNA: TGTGCCACCAGGGGCGGACAGCAGAACACTGAAGCTTTCTTT.

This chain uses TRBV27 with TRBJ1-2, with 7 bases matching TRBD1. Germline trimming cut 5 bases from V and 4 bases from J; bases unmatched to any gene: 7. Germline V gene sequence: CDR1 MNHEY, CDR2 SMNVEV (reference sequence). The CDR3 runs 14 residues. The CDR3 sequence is CASSPRQGRYGYTF. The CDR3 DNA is TGTGCCAGCAGTCCCCGACAGGGTCGCTATGGCTACACCTTC.

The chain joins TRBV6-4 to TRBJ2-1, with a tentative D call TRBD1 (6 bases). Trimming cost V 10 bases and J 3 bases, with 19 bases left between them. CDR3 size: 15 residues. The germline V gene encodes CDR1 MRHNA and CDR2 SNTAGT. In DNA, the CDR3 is TGTGCCACTAGTCAAGACGGACAGCTCTACAATGAGCAGTTCTTC. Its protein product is CATSQDGQLYNEQFF.

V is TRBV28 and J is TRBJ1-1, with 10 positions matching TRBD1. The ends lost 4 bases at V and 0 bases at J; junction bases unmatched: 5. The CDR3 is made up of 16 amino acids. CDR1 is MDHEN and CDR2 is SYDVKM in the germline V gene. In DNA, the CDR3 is TGTGCCAGCAGTTCCCTTGGACAGGGGGTGAACACTGAAGCTTTCTTT. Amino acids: CASSSLGQGVNTEAFF.

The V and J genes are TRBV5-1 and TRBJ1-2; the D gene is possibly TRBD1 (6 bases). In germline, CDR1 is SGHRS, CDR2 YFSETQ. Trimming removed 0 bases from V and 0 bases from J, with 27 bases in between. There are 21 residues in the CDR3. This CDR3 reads CASSLEGRGFSSIDANYGYTF. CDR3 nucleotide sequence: TGCGCCAGCAGCTTGGAGGGCAGGGGTTTCAGCTCGATCGATGCTAACTATGGCTACACCTTC.

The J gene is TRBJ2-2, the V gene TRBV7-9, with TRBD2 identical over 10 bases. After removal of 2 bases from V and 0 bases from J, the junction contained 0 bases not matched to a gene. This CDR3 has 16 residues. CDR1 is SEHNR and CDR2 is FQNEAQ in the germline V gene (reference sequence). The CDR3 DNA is TGTGCCAGCAGCTTACTAGCGGGAGCGAACACCGGGGAGCTGTTTTTT. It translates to CASSLLAGANTGELFF.

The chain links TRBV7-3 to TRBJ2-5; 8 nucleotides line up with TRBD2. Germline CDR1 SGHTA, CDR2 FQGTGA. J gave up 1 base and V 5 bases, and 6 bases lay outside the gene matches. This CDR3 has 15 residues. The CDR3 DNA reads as TGTGCCAGCAGCCCCCAGGCGGGGGGCCAAGAGACCCAGTACTTC. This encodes CASSPQAGGQETQYF.

The CDR3 nucleotides are TGTGCCAGTAGTATCCCCGGGACAGGGTTCCAAGAGACCCAGTACTTC. It specifies CASSIPGTGFQETQYF. The chain links TRBV19 to TRBJ2-5; 9 bases are shared with TRBD1. Germline V CDR1 and CDR2: LNHDA, SQIVND (reference sequence). Unmatched junction bases numbered 6, after V lost 3 bases and J lost 1 base. The CDR3 runs to 16 residues. Supplemented by reference TRBV19 and TRBJ2-5, the full variable domain reads DGGITQSPKYLFRKEGQNVTLSCEQNLNHDAMYWYRQDPGQGLRLIYYSQIVNDFQKGDIAEGYSVSREKKESFPLTVTSAQKNPTAFYLCASSIPGTGFQETQYFGPGTRLLVL.

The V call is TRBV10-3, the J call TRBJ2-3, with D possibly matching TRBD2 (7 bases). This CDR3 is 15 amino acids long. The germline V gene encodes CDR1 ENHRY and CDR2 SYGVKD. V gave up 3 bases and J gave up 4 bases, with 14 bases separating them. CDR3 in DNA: TGTGCCATCAGTGAAGGGGGAGGGCCGTCAGATACGCAGTATTTT. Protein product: CAISEGGGPSDTQYF.

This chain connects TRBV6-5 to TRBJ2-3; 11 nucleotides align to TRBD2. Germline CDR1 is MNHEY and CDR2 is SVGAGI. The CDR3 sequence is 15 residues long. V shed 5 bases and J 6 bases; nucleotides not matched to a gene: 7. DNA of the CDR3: TGTGCCAGCAGTCCTTTTAGCGGGAGGGCCGATACGCAGTATTTT. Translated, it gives CASSPFSGRADTQYF.

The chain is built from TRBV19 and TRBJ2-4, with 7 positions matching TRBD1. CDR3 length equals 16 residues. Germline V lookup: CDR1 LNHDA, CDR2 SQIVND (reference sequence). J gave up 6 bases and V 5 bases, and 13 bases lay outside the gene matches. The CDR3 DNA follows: TGTGCCAGTAGTCCCCTTAGGACAGGTGAGAGAAACATTCAGTACTTC. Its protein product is CASSPLRTGERNIQYF.

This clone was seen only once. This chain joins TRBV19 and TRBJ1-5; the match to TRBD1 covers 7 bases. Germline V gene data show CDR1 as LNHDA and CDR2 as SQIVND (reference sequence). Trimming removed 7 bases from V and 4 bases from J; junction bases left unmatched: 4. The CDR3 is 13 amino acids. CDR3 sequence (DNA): TGTGCCAGTACCGTACAGGGGAATCAGCCCCAGCATTTT. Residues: CASTVQGNQPQHF. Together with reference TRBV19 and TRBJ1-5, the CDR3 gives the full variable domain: DGGITQSPKYLFRKEGQNVTLSCEQNLNHDAMYWYRQDPGQGLRLIYYSQIVNDFQKGDIAEGYSVSREKKESFPLTVTSAQKNPTAFYLCASTVQGNQPQHFGDGTRLSIL.

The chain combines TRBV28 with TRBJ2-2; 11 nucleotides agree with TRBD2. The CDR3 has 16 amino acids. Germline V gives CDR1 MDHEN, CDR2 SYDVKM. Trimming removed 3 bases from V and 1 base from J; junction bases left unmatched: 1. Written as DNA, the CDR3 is TGTGCCAGCAGTTTTGGGACTAGCGGGAACACCGGGGAGCTGTTTTTT. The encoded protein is CASSFGTSGNTGELFF.

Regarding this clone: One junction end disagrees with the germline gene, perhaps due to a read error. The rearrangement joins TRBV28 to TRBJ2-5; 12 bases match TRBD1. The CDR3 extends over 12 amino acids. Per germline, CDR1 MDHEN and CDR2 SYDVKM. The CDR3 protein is CASSSPGQGANF. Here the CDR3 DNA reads TGTGCCAGCAGTTCCCCGGGACAGGGGGCAAACTTC. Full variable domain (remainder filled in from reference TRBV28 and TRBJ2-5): DVKVTQSSRYLVKRTGEKVFLECVQDMDHENMFWYRQDPGLGLRLIYFSYDVKMKEKGDIPEGYSVSREKKERFSLILESASTNQTSMYLCASSSPGQGANFGPGTRLLVL.